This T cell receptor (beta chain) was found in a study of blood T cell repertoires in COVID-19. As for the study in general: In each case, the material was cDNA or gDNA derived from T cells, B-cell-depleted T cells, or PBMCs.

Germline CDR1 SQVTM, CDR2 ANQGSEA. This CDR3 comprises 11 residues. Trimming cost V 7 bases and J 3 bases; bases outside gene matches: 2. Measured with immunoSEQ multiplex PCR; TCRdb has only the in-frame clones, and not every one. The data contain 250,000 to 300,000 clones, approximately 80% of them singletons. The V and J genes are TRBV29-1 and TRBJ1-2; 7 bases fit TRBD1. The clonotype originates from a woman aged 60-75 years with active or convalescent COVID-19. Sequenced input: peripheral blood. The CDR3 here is CSAGTDYGYTF. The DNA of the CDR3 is TGCAGCGCAGGGACAGACTATGGCTACACCTTC.